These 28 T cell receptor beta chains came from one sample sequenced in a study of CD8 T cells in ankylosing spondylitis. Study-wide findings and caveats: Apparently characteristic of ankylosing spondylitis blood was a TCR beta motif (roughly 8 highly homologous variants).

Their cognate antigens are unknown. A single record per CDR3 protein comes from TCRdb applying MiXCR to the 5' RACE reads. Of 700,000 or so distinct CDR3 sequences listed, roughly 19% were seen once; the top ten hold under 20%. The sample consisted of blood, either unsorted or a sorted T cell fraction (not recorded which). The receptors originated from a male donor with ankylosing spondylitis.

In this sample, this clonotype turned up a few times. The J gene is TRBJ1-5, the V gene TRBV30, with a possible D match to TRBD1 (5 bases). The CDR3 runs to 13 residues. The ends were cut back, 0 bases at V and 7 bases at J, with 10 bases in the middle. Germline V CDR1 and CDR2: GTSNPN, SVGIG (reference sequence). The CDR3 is CAWSVFGGQPQHF. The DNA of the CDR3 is TGTGCCTGGAGTGTTTTTGGGGGACAGCCCCAGCATTTT.

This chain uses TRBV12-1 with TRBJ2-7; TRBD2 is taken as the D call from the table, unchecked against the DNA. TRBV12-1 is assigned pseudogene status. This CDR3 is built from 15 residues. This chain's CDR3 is CASSLPGLNYYEQYF. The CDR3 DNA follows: TGTGCCAGCAGCCTACCGGGGCTAAATTACTACGAGCAGTACTTC.

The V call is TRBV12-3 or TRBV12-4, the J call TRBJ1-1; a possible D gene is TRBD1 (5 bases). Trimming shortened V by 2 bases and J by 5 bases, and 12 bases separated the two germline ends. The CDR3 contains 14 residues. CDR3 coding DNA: TGTGCCAGCAGTTTACGGGGGAGTGGAACTGAAGCTTTCTTT. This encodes CASSLRGSGTEAFF.

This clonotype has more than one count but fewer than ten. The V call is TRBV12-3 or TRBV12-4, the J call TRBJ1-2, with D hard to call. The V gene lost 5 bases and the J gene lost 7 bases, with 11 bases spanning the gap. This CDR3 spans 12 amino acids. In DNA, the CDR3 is TGTGCCAGCAGTCCTGGAGGGTTTGGCTACACCTTC. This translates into CASSPGGFGYTF.

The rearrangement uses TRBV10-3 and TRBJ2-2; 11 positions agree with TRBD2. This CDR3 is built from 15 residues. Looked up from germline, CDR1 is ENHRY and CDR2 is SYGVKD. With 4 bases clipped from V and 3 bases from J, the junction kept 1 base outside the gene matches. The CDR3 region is CAISGGLADTGELFF. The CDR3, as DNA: TGTGCCATCAGTGGGGGACTAGCGGACACCGGGGAGCTGTTTTTT.

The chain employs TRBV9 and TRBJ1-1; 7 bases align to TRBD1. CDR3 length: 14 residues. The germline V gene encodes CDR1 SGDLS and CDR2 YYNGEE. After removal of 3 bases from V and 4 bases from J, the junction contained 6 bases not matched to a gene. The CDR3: CASSAQGRSTEAFF. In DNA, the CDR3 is TGTGCCAGCAGCGCACAGGGGCGTAGCACTGAAGCTTTCTTT.

Written as DNA, the CDR3 is TGTGCCAGCGGGGGTTCAGCGGCGGGAGGGAACACTGAAGCTTTCTTT. Amino acids: CASGGSAAGGNTEAFF. This chain connects TRBV12-3 or TRBV12-4 to TRBJ1-1, with D possibly being TRBD1 (5 bases). Trimming shortened V by 8 bases and J by 1 base, and 20 bases separated the two germline ends. The CDR3 runs 16 residues.

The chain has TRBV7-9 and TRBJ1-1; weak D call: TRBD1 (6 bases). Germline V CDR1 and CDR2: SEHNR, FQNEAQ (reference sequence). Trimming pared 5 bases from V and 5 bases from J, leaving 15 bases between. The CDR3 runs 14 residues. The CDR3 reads CASSPEQGKTEAFF. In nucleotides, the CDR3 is TGTGCCAGCAGCCCTGAACAGGGTAAGACTGAAGCTTTCTTT. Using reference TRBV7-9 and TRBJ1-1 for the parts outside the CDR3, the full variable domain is DTGVSQNPRHKITKRGQNVTFRCDPISEHNRLYWYRQTLGQGPEFLTYFQNEAQLEKSRLLSDRFSAERPKGSFSTLEIQRTEQGDSAMYLCASSPEQGKTEAFFGQGTRLTVV.

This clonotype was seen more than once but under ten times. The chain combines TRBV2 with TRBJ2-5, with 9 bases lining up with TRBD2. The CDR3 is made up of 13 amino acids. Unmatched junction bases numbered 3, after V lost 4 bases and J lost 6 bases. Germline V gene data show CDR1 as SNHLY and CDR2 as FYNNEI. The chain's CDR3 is CASSATSGQTQYF. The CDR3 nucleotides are TGTGCCAGCAGTGCGACTAGCGGACAGACCCAGTACTTC.

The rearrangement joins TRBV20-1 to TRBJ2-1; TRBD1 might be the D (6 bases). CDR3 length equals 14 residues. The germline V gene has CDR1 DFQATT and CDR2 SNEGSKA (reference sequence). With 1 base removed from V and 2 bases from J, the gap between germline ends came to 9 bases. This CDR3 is CSARGGTTYNEQFF. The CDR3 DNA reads TGCAGTGCTAGAGGAGGGACAACCTACAATGAGCAGTTCTTC.

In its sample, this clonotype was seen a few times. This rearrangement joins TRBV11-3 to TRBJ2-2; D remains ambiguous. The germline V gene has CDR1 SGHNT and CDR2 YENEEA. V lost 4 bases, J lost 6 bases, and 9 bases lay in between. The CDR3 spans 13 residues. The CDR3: CASSSLNPGELFF. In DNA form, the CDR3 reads TGTGCCAGCAGCTCCCTCAACCCCGGGGAGCTGTTTTTT.

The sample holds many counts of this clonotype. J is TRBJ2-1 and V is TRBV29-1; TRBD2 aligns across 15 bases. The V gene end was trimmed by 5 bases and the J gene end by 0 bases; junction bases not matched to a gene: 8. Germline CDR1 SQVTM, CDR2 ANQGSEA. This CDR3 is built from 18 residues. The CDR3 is CSVKEGTSGGSSYNEQFF. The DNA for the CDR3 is TGCAGCGTTAAGGAGGGGACTAGCGGGGGGAGCTCCTACAATGAGCAGTTCTTC.

As DNA, the CDR3 is TGTGCCAGCGGCGTATATGGCTACACCTTC. This encodes CASGVYGYTF. The V gene is TRBV6-1, the J gene TRBJ1-2; D gene unclear. V was clipped by 8 bases and J by 5 bases, with 6 bases between them. Germline-derived CDR1 and CDR2 are MNHNS and SASEGT. The CDR3 has 10 amino acids.

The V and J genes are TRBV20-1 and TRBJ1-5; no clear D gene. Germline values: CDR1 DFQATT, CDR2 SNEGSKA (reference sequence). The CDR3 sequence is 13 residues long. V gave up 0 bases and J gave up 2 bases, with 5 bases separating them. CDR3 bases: TGCAGTGCTAGAGATGACGGCAATCAGCCCCAGCATTTT. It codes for CSARDDGNQPQHF.

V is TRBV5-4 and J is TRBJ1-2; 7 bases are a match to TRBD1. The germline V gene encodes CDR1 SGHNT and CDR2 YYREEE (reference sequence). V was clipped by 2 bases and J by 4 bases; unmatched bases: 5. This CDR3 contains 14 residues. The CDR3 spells CASSFSGTAYGYTF. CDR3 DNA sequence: TGTGCCAGCAGCTTCTCCGGGACAGCCTATGGCTACACCTTC. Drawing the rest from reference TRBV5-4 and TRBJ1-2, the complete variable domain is ETGVTQSPTHLIKTRGQQVTLRCSSQSGHNTVSWYQQALGQGPQFIFQYYREEENGRGNFPPRFSGLQFPNYSSELNVNALELDDSALYLCASSFSGTAYGYTFGSGTRLTVV.

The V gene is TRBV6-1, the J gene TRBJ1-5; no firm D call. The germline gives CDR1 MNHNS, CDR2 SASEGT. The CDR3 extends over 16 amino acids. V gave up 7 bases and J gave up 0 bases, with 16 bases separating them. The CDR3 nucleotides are TGTGCCAGCACCTCCCGGCAGTCAGATAGCAATCAGCCCCAGCATTTT. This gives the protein CASTSRQSDSNQPQHF.

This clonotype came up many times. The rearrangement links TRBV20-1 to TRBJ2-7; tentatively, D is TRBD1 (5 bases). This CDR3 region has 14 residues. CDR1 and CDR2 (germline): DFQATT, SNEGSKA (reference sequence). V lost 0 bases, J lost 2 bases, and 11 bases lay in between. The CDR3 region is CSAREGQGTYEQYF. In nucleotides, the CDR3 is TGCAGTGCTAGAGAGGGCCAGGGTACCTACGAGCAGTACTTC.

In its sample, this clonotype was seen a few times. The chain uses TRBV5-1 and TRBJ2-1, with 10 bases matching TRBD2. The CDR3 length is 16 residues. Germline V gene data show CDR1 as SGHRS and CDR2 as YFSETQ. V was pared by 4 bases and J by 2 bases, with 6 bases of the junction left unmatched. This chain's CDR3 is CASSRLAGETYNEQFF. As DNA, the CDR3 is TGCGCCAGCAGCCGGCTAGCGGGAGAGACCTACAATGAGCAGTTCTTC. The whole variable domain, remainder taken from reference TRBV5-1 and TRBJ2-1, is KAGVTQTPRYLIKTRGQQVTLSCSPISGHRSVSWYQQTPGQGLQFLFEYFSETQRNKGNFPGRFSGRQFSNSRSEMNVSTLELGDSALYLCASSRLAGETYNEQFFGPGTRLTVL.

CDR3 nucleotides: TGTGCCAGCAGCTCCACCCTAGCGGGACGAGAGACCCAGTACTTC. It translates to CASSSTLAGRETQYF. The V gene is TRBV7-6, the J gene TRBJ2-5; TRBD2 aligns across 9 bases. From germline, CDR1 is SGHVS and CDR2 FNYEAQ. This CDR3 is built from 15 residues. Unmatched junction bases numbered 7, after V lost 4 bases and J lost 4 bases.

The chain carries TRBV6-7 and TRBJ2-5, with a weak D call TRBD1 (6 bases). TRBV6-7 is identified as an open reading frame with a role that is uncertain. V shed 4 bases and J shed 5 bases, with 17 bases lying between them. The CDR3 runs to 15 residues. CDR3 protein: CASSFPAPRGETQYF. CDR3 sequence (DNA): TGTGCCAGCAGTTTCCCCGCCCCGAGGGGGGAGACCCAGTACTTC.

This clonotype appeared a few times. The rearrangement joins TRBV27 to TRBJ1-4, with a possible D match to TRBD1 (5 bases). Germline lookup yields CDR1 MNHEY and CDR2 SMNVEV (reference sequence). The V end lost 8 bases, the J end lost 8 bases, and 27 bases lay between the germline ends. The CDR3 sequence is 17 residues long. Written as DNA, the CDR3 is TGTGCCAGCGCTGTCCGCCCCAGCGGGGCGTGGGGGGAAAAACTGTTTTTT. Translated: CASAVRPSGAWGEKLFF.

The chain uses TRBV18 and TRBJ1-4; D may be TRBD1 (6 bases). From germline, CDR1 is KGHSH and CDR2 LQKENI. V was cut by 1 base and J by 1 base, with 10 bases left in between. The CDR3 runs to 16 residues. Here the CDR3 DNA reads TGTGCCAGCTCACCACAGGGGGTCGGAACTAATGAAAAACTGTTTTTT. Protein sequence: CASSPQGVGTNEKLFF.

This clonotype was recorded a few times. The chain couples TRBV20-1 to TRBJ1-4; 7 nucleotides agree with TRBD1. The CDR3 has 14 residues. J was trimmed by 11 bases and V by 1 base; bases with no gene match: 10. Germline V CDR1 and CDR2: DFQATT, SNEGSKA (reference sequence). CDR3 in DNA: TGCAGTGCTAGAGGGAACAGGGGCGTGGGGAAACTGTTTTTT. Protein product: CSARGNRGVGKLFF.

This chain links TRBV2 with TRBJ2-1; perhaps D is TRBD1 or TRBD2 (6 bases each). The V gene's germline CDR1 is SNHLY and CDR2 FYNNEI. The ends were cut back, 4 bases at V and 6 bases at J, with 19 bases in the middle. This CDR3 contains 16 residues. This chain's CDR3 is CASSGVERGVPNEQFF. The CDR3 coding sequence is TGTGCCAGCAGTGGTGTTGAGAGGGGGGTCCCCAATGAGCAGTTCTTC.

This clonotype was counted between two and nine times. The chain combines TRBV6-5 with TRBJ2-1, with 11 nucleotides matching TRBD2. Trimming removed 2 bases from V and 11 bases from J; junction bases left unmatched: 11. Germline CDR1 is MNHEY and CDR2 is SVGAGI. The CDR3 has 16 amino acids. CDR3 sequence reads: CASSYRTSGRPSQQFF. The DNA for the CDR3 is TGTGCCAGCAGTTACCGGACTAGCGGGCGGCCATCCCAGCAGTTCTTC.

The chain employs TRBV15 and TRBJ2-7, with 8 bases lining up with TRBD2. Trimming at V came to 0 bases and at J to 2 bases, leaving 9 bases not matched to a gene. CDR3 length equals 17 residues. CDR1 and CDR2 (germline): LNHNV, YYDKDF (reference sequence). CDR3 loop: CATSREVSGTNPYEQYF. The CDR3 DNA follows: TGTGCCACCAGCAGAGAAGTTAGCGGGACAAACCCCTACGAGCAGTACTTC.

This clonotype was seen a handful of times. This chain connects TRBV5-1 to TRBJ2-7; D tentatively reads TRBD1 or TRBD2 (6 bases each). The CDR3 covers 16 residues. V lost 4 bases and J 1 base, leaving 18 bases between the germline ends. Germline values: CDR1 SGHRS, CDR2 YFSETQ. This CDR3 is CASSLFAGGSSYEQYF. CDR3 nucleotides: TGCGCCAGCAGCCTCTTTGCCGGGGGCTCATCCTACGAGCAGTACTTC.

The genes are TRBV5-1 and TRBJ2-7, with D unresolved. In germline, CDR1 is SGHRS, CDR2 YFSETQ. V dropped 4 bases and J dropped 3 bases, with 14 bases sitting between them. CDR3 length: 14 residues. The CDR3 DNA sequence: TGCGCCAGCAGCCGCAGTCTTGATGGCTACGAGCAGTACTTC. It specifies CASSRSLDGYEQYF.